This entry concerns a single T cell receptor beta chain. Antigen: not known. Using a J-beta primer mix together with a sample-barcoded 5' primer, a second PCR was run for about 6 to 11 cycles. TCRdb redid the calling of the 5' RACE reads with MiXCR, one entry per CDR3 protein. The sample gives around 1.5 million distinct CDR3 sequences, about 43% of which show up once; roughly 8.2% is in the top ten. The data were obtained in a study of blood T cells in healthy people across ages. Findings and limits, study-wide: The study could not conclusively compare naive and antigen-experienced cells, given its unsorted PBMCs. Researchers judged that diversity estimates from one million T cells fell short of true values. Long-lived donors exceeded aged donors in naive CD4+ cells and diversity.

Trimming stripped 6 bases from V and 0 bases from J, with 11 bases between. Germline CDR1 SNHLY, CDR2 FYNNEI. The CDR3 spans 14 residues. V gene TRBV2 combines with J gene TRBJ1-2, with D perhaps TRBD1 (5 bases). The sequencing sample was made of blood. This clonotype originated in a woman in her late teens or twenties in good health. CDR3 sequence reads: CASSPTAPNYGYTF. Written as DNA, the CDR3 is TGTGCCAGCAGCCCGACAGCTCCTAACTATGGCTACACCTTC.